Sequencing of this TCR beta chain was carried out in a study of cytomegalovirus exposure and HLA in healthy donors (dated 2017 in TCRdb). Context from the whole study: A later analysis indicated that the roughly 120 validation repertoires were generated on the platform also employed for the 700 or so repertoires of the first cohort. To predict cytomegalovirus infection status, the study combined high-throughput TCR immunosequencing, statistical association of individual TCRs with disease status, and machine learning. In addition to the first cohort of hundreds of subjects, a separate validation cohort of approximately 110 different subjects was used. The study aimed to test whether cataloging public T cell receptors could reveal signatures of past pathogen exposure. Here is what the overall study found, with its caveats: All 130 or so repertoires were used to score co-occurrence in the validation cohort in a later analysis, because that analysis had no HLA typing for the cohort. A later analysis found that TCRs clustered in the first cohort also tended to co-occur in the 95 to 150 validation repertoires, with 90% to 95% of cluster scores above 0. The classifier was reported to diagnose cytomegalovirus status with high specificity and sensitivity in both the original and validation cohorts. A few of the identified cytomegalovirus-associated TCR beta chains were confirmed in vitro to be specific for cytomegalovirus antigens. The study gave a list of roughly 150 TCR beta chains associated with cytomegalovirus. Most TCR sequences were observed very rarely across donors, whereas some public TCRs were present in many individuals. The authors suggested that the approach could potentially be extended to other disease states and immunological phenotypes.

The protocol used for the library was the immunoSEQ multiplex PCR assay. On the study's bioinformatics: To diagnose cytomegalovirus status from the catalog of TCR beta chain sequences, a statistical classification framework was built. TCRdb stores this immuneACCESS table with in-frame sequences only. Part of the clones is absent; in the studies checked, under half of the shortfall reflects unresolved V genes, and no reason is known for the rest. That table is the source of V, J and clone size, and D and trimming were worked out from the DNA. Recorded for this sample are over 200,000 clones; about 90% of them occurred a single time. Around 3% of the sample comes from the top ten. As for this clone: It has no known antigen specificity. Nothing much larger sits one base from this clone, and base qualities are not available.

Separate from the approximately 730-subject first cohort, the validation cohort of 120 subjects was the group to which the donors belonged. The CDR3 sequence holds 14 residues, the cysteine and phenylalanine included. Only CDR3 DNA remains: 42 bases, in frame from the first base. The germline V gene (reference sequence) yields SEHNR for CDR1 and FQNEAQ for CDR2. V loses 4 bases at its end and J loses 10 bases; junction bases beyond the gene matches: 8. The TCR comes from a young woman in good health and CMV-seronegative. The sample consisted of PBMCs. The receptor chain draws on TRBV7-9 and TRBJ2-1, with TRBD1 matching 9 junction bases. CDR3 region: CASSWDRARGEQFF. Here is the DNA: TGTGCCAGCAGCTGGGACAGGGCCCGGGGGGAGCAGTTCTTC.